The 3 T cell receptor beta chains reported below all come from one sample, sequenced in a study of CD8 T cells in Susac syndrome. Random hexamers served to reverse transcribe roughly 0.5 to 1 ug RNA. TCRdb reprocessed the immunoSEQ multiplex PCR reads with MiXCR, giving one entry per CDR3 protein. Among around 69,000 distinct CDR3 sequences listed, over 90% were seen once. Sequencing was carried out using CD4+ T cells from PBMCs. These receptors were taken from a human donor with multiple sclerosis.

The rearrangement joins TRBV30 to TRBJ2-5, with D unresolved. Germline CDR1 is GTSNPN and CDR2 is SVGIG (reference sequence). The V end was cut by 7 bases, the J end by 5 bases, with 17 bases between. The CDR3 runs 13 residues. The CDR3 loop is CASSEGLAETQYF. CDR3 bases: TGTGCCTCGAGCGAAGGGTTGGCTGAGACCCAGTACTTC.

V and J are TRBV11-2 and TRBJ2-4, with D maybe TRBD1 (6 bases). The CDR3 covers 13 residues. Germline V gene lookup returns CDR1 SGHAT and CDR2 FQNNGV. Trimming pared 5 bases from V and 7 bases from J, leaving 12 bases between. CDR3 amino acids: CASSTGIRNIQYF. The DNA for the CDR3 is TGTGCCAGCAGCACAGGGATACGGAACATTCAGTACTTC.

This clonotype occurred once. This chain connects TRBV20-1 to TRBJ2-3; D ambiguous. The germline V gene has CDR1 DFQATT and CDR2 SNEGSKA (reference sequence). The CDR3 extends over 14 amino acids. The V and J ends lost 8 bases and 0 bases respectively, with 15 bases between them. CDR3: CSPFLSVSTDTQYF. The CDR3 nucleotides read TGCAGTCCTTTTTTATCCGTTAGCACAGATACGCAGTATTTT.